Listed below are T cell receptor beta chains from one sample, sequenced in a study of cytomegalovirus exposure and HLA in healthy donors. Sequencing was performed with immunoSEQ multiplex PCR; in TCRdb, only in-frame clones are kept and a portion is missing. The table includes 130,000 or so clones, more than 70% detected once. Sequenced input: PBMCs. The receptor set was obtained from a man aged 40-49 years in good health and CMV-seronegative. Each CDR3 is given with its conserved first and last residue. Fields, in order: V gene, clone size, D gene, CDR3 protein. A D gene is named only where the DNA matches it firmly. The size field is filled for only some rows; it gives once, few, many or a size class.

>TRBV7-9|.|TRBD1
CASSPRPTGGNTEAFF
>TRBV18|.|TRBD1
CASSPLQGAYNEQFF
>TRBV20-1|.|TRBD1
CSAGDRDYTF
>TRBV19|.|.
CASSRERATNEKLFF
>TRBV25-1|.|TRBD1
CASSATGVNTEAFF
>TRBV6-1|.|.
CASSEALGGGNTEAFF
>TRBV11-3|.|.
CASSLDRDTQYF
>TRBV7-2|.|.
CASRSSRGTEAFF
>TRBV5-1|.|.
CASSLDRPNTEAFF
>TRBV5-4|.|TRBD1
CASSLPGQQSYEQYF
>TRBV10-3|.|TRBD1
CAIIAGQGRTEAFF
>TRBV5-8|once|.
CASSLGTAGRNTIYF
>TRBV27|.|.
CASSLFLTLRGQSEQYF
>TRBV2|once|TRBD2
CASSASLELAENTDTQYF
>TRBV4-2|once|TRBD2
CASSGLAGLKSSYEQYF
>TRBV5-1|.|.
CASSFQGLGANVLTF
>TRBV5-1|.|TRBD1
CASSLRGTGQETQYF
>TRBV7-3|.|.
CASSSSGGSFNEQFF
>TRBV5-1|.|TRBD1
CASRRPGGNEKLFF
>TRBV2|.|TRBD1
CASTDSPGQGGQTQYF
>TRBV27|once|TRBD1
CASSLLPPGQGAGNQPQHF
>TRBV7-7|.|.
CASSPDRETQYF
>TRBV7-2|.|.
CASSLYRSGSTDTQYF
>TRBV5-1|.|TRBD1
CASSSGQGQPQHF
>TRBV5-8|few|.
CASSLASSGNTIYF
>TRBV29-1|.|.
CSVEAQLNTEAFF
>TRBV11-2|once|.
CASSPLRGGRANYGYTF
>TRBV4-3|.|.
CASSQESSLNTEAFF
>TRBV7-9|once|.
CASSLAGGQETQYF
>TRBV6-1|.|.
CASSGLYPANTGELFF
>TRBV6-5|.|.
CASSSLYGYTF
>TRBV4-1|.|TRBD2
CASSRSLAALQETQYF
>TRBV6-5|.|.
CASSYPGPYNEQFF
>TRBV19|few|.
CASRDDPISDSYNEQFF
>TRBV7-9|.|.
CASSLLSPTGTEAFF
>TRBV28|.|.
CASSLGSSGNTIYF
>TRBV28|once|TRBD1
CASSPPGTANEKLFF
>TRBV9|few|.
CASSVIQGEKAFF
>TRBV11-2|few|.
CASSLAGTGTDTIYF
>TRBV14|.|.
CASSQVLTWDTEAFF
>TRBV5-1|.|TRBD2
CASSLGAGEAETQYF
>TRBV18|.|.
CASSPIPWQGMNTEAFF
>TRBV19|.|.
CASRPTGGYTF
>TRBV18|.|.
CASSLHPGGSYEQYF
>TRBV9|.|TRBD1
CASSKQGAQSTGELFF
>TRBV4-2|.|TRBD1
CASSQVGQEPLNYGYTF
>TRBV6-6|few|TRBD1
CASSWDGQGVEGYTF
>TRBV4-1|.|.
CASSHPTRDFATDTQYF
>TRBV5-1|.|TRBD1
CASSLAPGQGVQETQYF
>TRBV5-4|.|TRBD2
CASSLMPSGGTTGELFF
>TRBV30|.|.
CACPSYPGNYGYTF
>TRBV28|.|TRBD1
CASRTNRGRRNQPQHF
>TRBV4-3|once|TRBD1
CASSQSHRGLFYNEQFF